The rows below give T cell receptor beta chains drawn from one sample of a study of OX40 agonist ivuxolimab in advanced cancers. Profiled with immunoSEQ multiplex PCR; TCRdb holds only in-frame clones, not every one. The sample records some 70,000 clones, 75% to 90% being singletons. The input for sequencing was CD4+ or CD8+ T cells sorted from blood, taken in a trial of the OX40 agonist ivuxolimab. The receptors come from an adult with an advanced solid tumor such as melanoma, head and neck, liver or kidney cancer. Each CDR3 is given with its conserved first and last residue. A D gene is named only where the DNA matches it firmly. The listing skips clone size in some rows; elsewhere it reads once, few, many or a size class.

>-|TRBJ1-5|-|TRBV30
TGTGCCTGGAGTCCACAGAGCAATCAGCCCCAGCATTTT
CAWSPQSNQPQHF
>-|TRBJ1-2|-|TRBV5-6
TGTGCCAGCAGCCCCCTAGGGCAGCGCAAAAACCGGTATGGCTACACCTTC
CASSPLGQRKNRYGYTF
>once|TRBJ1-2|-|TRBV6-1
TGTGCCAGCAGTGTTAACAGCAACTATGGCTACACCTTC
CASSVNSNYGYTF
>-|TRBJ2-7|TRBD2|TRBV11-3
TGTGCCAGCAGCTTCGGGCTAGCGGGGACCTACGAGCAGTACTTC
CASSFGLAGTYEQYF
>-|TRBJ2-5|TRBD1|TRBV2
TGTGCCAGCAGTAGTGACAGGGACCAGACCCAGTACTTC
CASSSDRDQTQYF
>-|TRBJ1-2|TRBD1|TRBV27
TGTGCCAGCAGCGGACAGGAGAACTATGGCTACACCTTC
CASSGQENYGYTF
>few|TRBJ1-1|-|TRBV11-2
TGTGCCAGCAGCTTTGGTCGCGCTGAAGCTTTCTTT
CASSFGRAEAFF
>-|TRBJ2-3|-|TRBV19
TGTGCCAGTAGTATGGTGTTGGGCGGGGGCCAGGATACGCAGTATTTT
CASSMVLGGGQDTQYF
>-|TRBJ1-5|-|TRBV28
TGTGCCAGCAAAATTAGCAATCAGCCCCAGCATTTT
CASKISNQPQHF
>-|TRBJ1-1|TRBD1|TRBV6-6
TGTGCCAGCAGTTATCCTCAGGGGGAGAACACTGAAGCTTTCTTT
CASSYPQGENTEAFF
>-|TRBJ2-7|TRBD1|TRBV5-1
TGCGCCAGCAGCGCTGGACAGGGCCCTGTCGGTCAGTACTTC
CASSAGQGPVGQYF
>once|TRBJ1-5|-|TRBV19
TGTGCCAGTAGTATACAGGGGTCTGGGAATCAGCCCCAGCATTTT
CASSIQGSGNQPQHF
>-|TRBJ2-7|-|TRBV10-3
TGTGCCATCAGCGCGGACAGCTACGAGCAGTACTTC
CAISADSYEQYF
>-|TRBJ1-4|TRBD1|TRBV6-5
TGTGCCAGCAGGAAGACAGGGGCGGGTGAAAAACTGTTTTTT
CASRKTGAGEKLFF
>-|TRBJ2-7|TRBD2|TRBV18
TGTGCCAGCTCACCACGGCAGCGGGGCTCCTACGAGCAGTACTTC
CASSPRQRGSYEQYF
>-|TRBJ1-5|-|TRBV18
TGTGCCAGCTCACCACGAGGACCTAATCCCAGCAATCAGCCCCAGCATTTT
CASSPRGPNPSNQPQHF
>few|TRBJ1-1|-|TRBV5-5
TGTGCCAGCAGCTTCGACAGGAACACTGAAGCTTTCTTT
CASSFDRNTEAFF
>once|TRBJ2-3|-|TRBV19
TGTGCCAGTAAGGCTAGTGGAGGAGATACGCAGTATTTT
CASKASGGDTQYF
>-|TRBJ1-5|-|TRBV19
TGTGCCAGTAGTATCAAAGGGCTGAGCAATCAGCCCCAGCATTTT
CASSIKGLSNQPQHF
>-|TRBJ1-1|TRBD1|TRBV11-2
TGTGCCAGCAGCATAACAGGGGGCCCAGGACTCATGAACACTGAAGCTTTCTTT
CASSITGGPGLMNTEAFF
>few|TRBJ2-1|TRBD2|TRBV7-6
TGTGCCAGCAGCTCTTCCGGGACTAGCGGGGGGGCGATGTACAATGAGCAGTTCTTC
CASSSSGTSGGAMYNEQFF
>-|TRBJ2-3|-|TRBV29-1
TGCAGCGTTGATCAGGGCACAGATACGCAGTATTTT
CSVDQGTDTQYF
>-|TRBJ1-2|-|TRBV7-8
TGTGCCAGCAGCCCTAGTGAGGGGAACTATGGCTACACCTTC
CASSPSEGNYGYTF
>once|TRBJ1-1|-|TRBV7-2
TGTGCCAGCAGCTTAGTAACGCTGGCGAACACTGAAGCTTTCTTT
CASSLVTLANTEAFF
>-|TRBJ1-1|-|TRBV30
TGTGCCTGGGCCTTTGGGAGGAACACTGAAGCTTTCTTT
CAWAFGRNTEAFF
>few|TRBJ2-5|TRBD1|TRBV23-1
TGCGCCAGCAGACCCCCCGACAGGGCGGAGACCCAGTACTTC
CASRPPDRAETQYF
>-|TRBJ1-1|TRBD1|TRBV6-5
TGTGCCAGCAGTTACTCGAAGGACAGGGAAGCTTTCTTT
CASSYSKDREAFF
>-|TRBJ1-1|-|TRBV5-1
TGCGCCAGCAGCTTGGTTTCGAACACTGAAGCTTTCTTT
CASSLVSNTEAFF
>-|TRBJ2-7|-|TRBV28
TGTGCCAGCAGTCCCCCAGGTGTCTCCTACGAGCAGTACTTC
CASSPPGVSYEQYF
>-|TRBJ2-1|-|TRBV7-2
TGTGCCAGCAGCTTAGACGGTTACAATGAGCAGTTCTTC
CASSLDGYNEQFF
>once|TRBJ2-7|-|TRBV6-1
TGTGCCAGCAGCATTTCCTACGAGCAGTACTTC
CASSISYEQYF
>-|TRBJ2-5|TRBD1|TRBV19
TGTGCCAGTAGTACGACTCCGGGACAGTACTTAGAGACCCAGTACTTC
CASSTTPGQYLETQYF
>-|TRBJ1-4|-|TRBV5-4
TGTGCCAGCAGCTTGCAGGGTCTCGCTAATGAAAAACTGTTTTTT
CASSLQGLANEKLFF
>-|TRBJ2-3|TRBD1|TRBV7-6
TGTGCCAGCAGCTTAGCGACAGGGGCCTCAGGGGATACGCAGTATTTT
CASSLATGASGDTQYF
>-|TRBJ1-2|-|TRBV5-8
TGTGCCAGCAGCTTGGGCAGGGGAGGAGAATATTATGGCTACACCTTC
CASSLGRGGEYYGYTF
>-|TRBJ1-1|-|TRBV4-1
TGCGCCAGCAGCCAAGATATGAATGGAGGCACTGAAGCTTTCTTT
CASSQDMNGGTEAFF
>-|TRBJ1-1|-|TRBV2
TGTGCCAGCAGTCCCCTACGGGTGAACACTGAAGCTTTCTTT
CASSPLRVNTEAFF
>once|TRBJ2-5|TRBD1|TRBV6-5
TGTGCCAGTCCGGGACAGCAAGAGACCCAGTACTTC
CASPGQQETQYF
>-|TRBJ2-7|-|TRBV7-2
TGTGCCAGCAGCTTACAGTCTCACCCCGAGTACGAGCAGTACTTC
CASSLQSHPEYEQYF
>-|TRBJ1-5|-|TRBV6-6
TGTGCCAGCATGACCCCCAATCAGCCCCAGCATTTT
CASMTPNQPQHF
>-|TRBJ1-3|-|TRBV5-4
TGTGCCAGCAGCCTTGATGTGGGATTAGCTGGAAACACCATATATTTT
CASSLDVGLAGNTIYF
>-|TRBJ1-4|-|TRBV6-5
TGTGCCAGCAGTTACTCGTGGCTTGCAACTAATGAAAAACTGTTTTTT
CASSYSWLATNEKLFF
>-|TRBJ1-1|-|TRBV11-3
TGTGCCAGCAGCTTGCGTGGGGGCGGTCGCACTGAAGCTTTCTTT
CASSLRGGGRTEAFF
>-|TRBJ1-4|-|TRBV4-3
TGCGCCAGCAGCCAAGAAATAGGGGGGGCTCACGGTGAAAAACTGTTTTTT
CASSQEIGGAHGEKLFF
>-|TRBJ1-2|-|TRBV19
TGTGCCAGTAGTTTGACAGACTATGGCTACACCTTC
CASSLTDYGYTF
>-|TRBJ2-7|-|TRBV29-1
TGCAGCGTTGATTCGGGGGGCGGCAGTTCCTACGAGCAGTACTTC
CSVDSGGGSSYEQYF
>-|TRBJ2-7|-|TRBV5-6
TGTGCCAGCAGACAAGGGGGGGTGCCTTACGAGCAGTACTTC
CASRQGGVPYEQYF
>-|TRBJ2-1|-|TRBV18
TGTGCCAGCTCAAGGGAGGAGGACAATGAGCAGTTCTTC
CASSREEDNEQFF
>-|TRBJ2-1|TRBD2|TRBV10-3
TGTGCCACCGTACTAGCGGGGGGATACAATGAGCAGTTCTTC
CATVLAGGYNEQFF
>once|TRBJ2-1|-|TRBV4-3
TGCGCCAGCAGCCAAGATCGTGGCGGGGTCTACAATGAGCAGTTCTTC
CASSQDRGGVYNEQFF
>once|TRBJ2-3|TRBD2|TRBV29-1
TGCAGCGTTCAAGCGGGGTTCTATACGCAGTATTTT
CSVQAGFYTQYF
>-|TRBJ1-4|-|TRBV5-5
TGTGCCAGCAGCTTGTGGTCAGGCGGTGAAAAACTGTTTTTT
CASSLWSGGEKLFF
>once|TRBJ1-6|-|TRBV7-8
TGTGCCAGCAGTCGCCCCCCGGGGGCGGGGGGTTCACCCCTCCACTTT
CASSRPPGAGGSPLHF